What follows is one TCR beta chain and its context. There is no known antigen for this receptor. Within one base of it there is no much larger clone, and no base qualities were kept. This sample is drawn from a study of a mutant IDH1 vaccine in newly diagnosed glioma (dated by TCRdb to about 2021). Looking at the study overall: Eight vaccinations were administered to patients in weeks 1, 3, 5, 7, 11, 15, 19 and 23, corresponding to visits V03 through V10. Prior to enrollment, patients had been given standard therapy consisting of radiotherapy alone, temozolomide alone, or radiochemotherapy with temozolomide, with the combination given to most patients. The 30 to 40 treated patients were 62.5% male and 37.5% female, with a mean age of approximately 40 years. For exploratory analyses, some 24 treated patients had longitudinal TCRB deep sequencing done wherever samples were available. In the chemotherapy-containing groups, vaccination started alongside temozolomide cycles, whereas in patients who had radiotherapy alone it started 4-6 weeks after radiotherapy. Six visits were used for peripheral blood collection: V03 (baseline), V05, V07, V10, V12 and V13.

What the study reported, not specific to this receptor: Pseudoprogression appeared unrelated to alterations in the top peripheral T cell clonotypes detected by TCRB sequencing. Selection of PBMC samples for TCRB deep sequencing was based on availability. Immune responses induced by the vaccine were seen in roughly 95% of patients across multiple MHC alleles. The authors stated that sample limitations prevented analyses of patient blood samples from being reproduced.

The method behind the library was the immunoSEQ multiplex PCR assay. Rearranged TCR beta chain sequences were amplified with the hsTCRB Kit following the manufacturer's protocol. TCRB libraries were sequenced on an Illumina MiSeq. The study's own analysis went as follows. The proprietary platform of the kit vendor was used for demultiplexing, trimming and gene mapping. Imported from immuneACCESS, the table was reduced by TCRdb to in-frame sequences with V and J called. These copies leave out some clones; in studies compared against another copy, an unresolved V gene accounts for under half, and the cause of the remainder is not known. V and J calls and clone size come straight from that table; D and trimming were deduced from the DNA. The sample table shows around 29,000 clones, and approximately 80% are seen once. Clones ranked in the top ten supply under 8.5% of the sample. The CDR3 spans 13 residues, from the cysteine through the phenylalanine. Just CDR3 DNA is preserved here, 39 bases in frame from base 1. The germline V gene specifies SGHDT as CDR1 and YYEEEE as CDR2. Relative to germline, V is 3 bases shorter and J is 1 base shorter, with 7 bases between their ends.

Taken with the paper, the label for time point translates to: week 23, last vaccination. A 20-mer mutant IDH1 peptide at 300 micrograms in Montanide made up each vaccine dose, which was injected subcutaneously together with topical imiquimod. All donors had newly diagnosed IDH1-mutant astrocytomas of WHO grade 3 or 4 that showed loss of nuclear ATRX. The samples were drawn from NOA16, a multicentre, single-arm, open-label phase I trial in Germany that tested a mutant IDH1 peptide vaccine in humans for the first time. Genomic DNA for TCRB sequencing was isolated from EDTA blood with the DNeasy Blood and Tissue Kit.

This clonotype originated in a woman in her late teens or twenties with glioma. Sample: PBMCs, taken from a glioma patient whose treatment included an IDH1 peptide vaccine. The rearranged chain carries TRBV5-6 and TRBJ1-1; a confident D gene designation cannot be given. The nucleotide sequence reads TGTGCCAGCAGCTCCCAAGGGAACACTGAAGCTTTCTTT. The translation is CASSSQGNTEAFF.